What follows is one T cell receptor (beta chain) and its context. Its antigen is still unknown. This CDR3 comprises 15 residues. The germline V and J ends were trimmed by 0 bases and 6 bases, with 13 bases remaining between them. The V gene's germline CDR1 is SGHRS and CDR2 YFSETQ. FACS sorted CD4+ or CD8+ T cells into CD45RA+ naive and CD45RO+ memory. The data are from a study of regulatory dendritic cells for organ transplantation. The data were produced by immunoSEQ multiplex PCR, yet TCRdb's version contains in-frame clones alone and is incomplete. Among some 28,000 clones listed, roughly 80% were seen once. Study-wide findings and caveats: Among resting subsets, memory CD8+ cells contained the most alloreactive clonotypes. Naive CD4+ and CD8+ repertoires were highly diverse; memory CD8+ was most oligoclonal. Between individuals, the alloreactive memory CD8+ T cell pool differed considerably.

Material for sequencing was naive CD4+ T cells from blood. Subset denoted: CD45RA+ naive T cells. The gene calls are TRBV5-1 and TRBJ1-5; D is unclear. The receptor comes from a human donor in good health. CDR3 nucleotides: TGCGCCAGCAGCTTGGCCGGGGAATTGGGTCAGCCCCAGCATTTT. Its translation is CASSLAGELGQPQHF.